This record concerns one T cell receptor beta chain sequence. This CDR3 comprises 18 residues. Trimming removed 2 bases from V and 6 bases from J; junction bases left unmatched: 14. In germline, CDR1 is LGHNA, CDR2 YNFKEQ. The data belong to a study of blood T cell repertoires in COVID-19. As for the study in general: COVID-19 samples, acute and convalescent, were from the United States, Italy and Spain. In each case, the material was cDNA or gDNA derived from T cells, B-cell-depleted T cells, or PBMCs.

In the original workflow: Reference gene primers were amplified, and this amplification served to estimate nucleated cell counts. Profiled with immunoSEQ multiplex PCR; TCRdb holds only in-frame clones, not every one. The D gene and trimming were derived from the DNA, and the V and J assignments and clone size from that table. The data show 110,000 to 150,000 clones, over 75% seen once. Material for sequencing was peripheral blood. V is TRBV4-2 and J is TRBJ2-7; 12 bases are a match to TRBD2. The TCR originated in a woman aged 55-69 years with active COVID-19. The CDR3 is CASSQNLRLAGVTGEQYF. The CDR3 DNA reads TGTGCCAGCAGCCAAAATCTACGACTAGCGGGAGTCACGGGCGAGCAGTACTTC.